The 19 T cell receptor beta chains reported below all come from one sample, sequenced in a study of response to subunit inactivated influenza vaccine. TCRdb re-called the RT-PCR reads through MiXCR, storing one row per CDR3 protein. In the table there are 500,000 to 600,000 distinct CDR3 sequences, 7.6% of which are singletons. Material: PBMCs from blood, obtained around 25 months after vaccination. Receptors originate from a man aged 50-75 years who received an inactivated influenza vaccine.

This clonotype has at least ten counts. V and J are TRBV6-5 and TRBJ2-3; D uncertain. Germline V gene sequence: CDR1 MNHEY, CDR2 SVGAGI. The CDR3 length is 14 residues. Deletions cut 4 bases from V and 0 bases from J, with 8 bases between. The CDR3 DNA reads TGTGCCAGCAGTTCCACTATAAGCACAGATACGCAGTATTTT. It codes for CASSSTISTDTQYF.

This clonotype was seen a few times. The chain carries TRBV28 and TRBJ2-1; D ambiguous. This CDR3 is 16 amino acids long. Per the germline V gene, CDR1 is MDHEN and CDR2 is SYDVKM. V shed 5 bases and J shed 0 bases, with 14 bases lying between them. The CDR3 coding sequence is TGTGCCAGCAGTCCGCCTAGGGTTAGCTCCTACAATGAGCAGTTCTTC. Encoded protein: CASSPPRVSSYNEQFF.

In this sample, this clonotype turned up many times. The chain is built from TRBV12-3 or TRBV12-4 and TRBJ2-3; TRBD1 matches 8 bases. This CDR3 has 15 amino acids. V lost 5 bases and J lost 5; bases outside the gene matches: 9. Here the CDR3 reads CASSNAGTGKDTQYF. The CDR3 bases are TGTGCCAGCAGTAACGCCGGGACAGGAAAAGATACGCAGTATTTT.

J is TRBJ1-1 and V is TRBV18; D gene uncertain. The CDR3 loop spans 14 amino acids. CDR1 and CDR2 (germline): KGHSH, LQKENI. The ends were cut back, 6 bases at V and 4 bases at J, with 15 bases in the middle. Here the CDR3 DNA reads TGTGCCAGCTCCATTGAAGGCAGGCGCACTGAAGCTTTCTTT. Its translation: CASSIEGRRTEAFF.

This clonotype was seen repeatedly, ten times or more. V and J are TRBV14 and TRBJ2-1, with 7 nucleotides matching TRBD2. Germline assignment: CDR1 SGHDN and CDR2 FVKESK. CDR3 length: 15 amino acids. V was clipped by 6 bases and J by 10 bases; unmatched bases: 15. CDR3 residues: CASSIGGSLSVEQFF. The DNA for the CDR3 is TGTGCCAGCAGTATTGGCGGGAGCCTATCCGTCGAGCAGTTCTTC.

This clonotype has ten or more counts. This chain links TRBV5-4 with TRBJ2-2; D remains ambiguous. Germline V lookup: CDR1 SGHNT, CDR2 YYREEE (reference sequence). The V end lost 4 bases, the J end lost 4 bases, and 14 bases lay between the germline ends. The CDR3 spans 15 residues. CDR3 DNA sequence: TGTGCCAGCAGCCCCCAGTTGGGTTCCACCGGGGAGCTGTTTTTT. It codes for CASSPQLGSTGELFF.

Many counts were recorded for this clonotype. The chain joins TRBV7-2 to TRBJ2-7, with TRBD1 identical over 10 bases. The V segment lost 5 bases and the J segment 11 bases; nucleotides outside the gene matches: 9. This CDR3 comprises 13 residues. From germline, CDR1 is SGHTA and CDR2 FQGNSA. The CDR3 DNA reads TGTGCCAGCAGCCCCCGGGACAGGGGTGTGAAGTACTTC. As protein: CASSPRDRGVKYF. Complete variable domain (other parts from reference TRBV7-2 and TRBJ2-7): GAGVSQSPSNKVTEKGKDVELRCDPISGHTALYWYRQSLGQGLEFLIYFQGNSAPDKSGLPSDRFSAERTGGSVSTLTIQRTQQEDSAVYLCASSPRDRGVKYFGPGTRLTVT.

Comment on this clonotype: This clone may be a read error of a much larger clone one base away. The CDR3 is CASCSDILFTGEQYF. In DNA form, the CDR3 reads TGTGCCAGCTGCTCGGACATACTATTCACGGGGGAGCAGTACTTC. This chain uses TRBV7-6 with TRBJ2-7; D may match TRBD1 or TRBD2 (5 bases each). This CDR3 contains 15 residues. V was shortened by 8 bases and J by 7 bases, with 24 bases between the two germline ends. From germline, CDR1 is SGHVS and CDR2 FNYEAQ.

This sequence joins TRBV6-1 and TRBJ1-6; D not certain. CDR1 MNHNS and CDR2 SASEGT come from the germline V gene. This CDR3 has 15 residues. V dropped 2 bases and J dropped 4 bases, with 9 bases sitting between them. CDR3 residues: CASSERTGYNSPLHF. The CDR3 DNA sequence: TGTGCCAGCAGTGAAAGGACGGGTTATAATTCACCCCTCCACTTT.

The table lists this clonotype with a few counts. This CDR3 reads CASSQFQGLSGANVLTF. The CDR3 DNA reads TGCGCCAGCAGCCAATTTCAGGGGCTCTCTGGGGCCAACGTCCTGACTTTC. The V and J genes are TRBV4-1 and TRBJ2-6; possible D gene TRBD1, 6 bases. Trimming left V 2 bases short and J 0 bases short, with 11 bases between. The CDR3 has 17 residues. CDR1 MGHRA and CDR2 YSYEKL come from the germline V gene.

This clonotype was detected many times. The CDR3 bases are TGTGCCAGCAGAACCGGGACAGGCGAGACCCAGTACTTC. This encodes CASRTGTGETQYF. The chain couples TRBV6-2 or TRBV6-3 to TRBJ2-5, with TRBD1 matching 8 bases. With 6 bases clipped from V and 5 bases from J, the junction kept 5 bases outside the gene matches. From germline, CDR1 is MNHEY and CDR2 SVGEGT. This CDR3 is built from 13 residues.

The V call is TRBV9, the J call TRBJ2-1; 9 bases are shared with TRBD2. Looked up from germline, CDR1 is SGDLS and CDR2 is YYNGEE. Trimming removed 0 bases from V and 7 bases from J; junction bases left unmatched: 5. The CDR3 is 15 residues long. DNA of the CDR3: TGTGCCAGCAGCGTAGGATCTAGCGGGAAAAATGAGCAGTTCTTC. Its translation: CASSVGSSGKNEQFF.

This clonotype appeared a few times. The gene calls are TRBV5-1 and TRBJ2-7; TRBD1 aligns across 12 bases. J lost 5 bases, V lost 3 bases, and 9 bases had no gene match. The CDR3 sequence is 16 residues long. CDR1 and CDR2 (germline): SGHRS, YFSETQ. CDR3 amino acids: CASSWSTGTGGNEQYF. CDR3 nucleotide sequence: TGCGCCAGCAGCTGGTCAACCGGGACAGGGGGCAACGAGCAGTACTTC.

This clonotype appeared once. A much larger clone lies one base from this, so it may be a read error. The chain joins TRBV7-7 to TRBJ2-1, with 9 bases that match TRBD2. The CDR3 is 15 residues long. CDR1 and CDR2 from the germline V gene are SSHAT and FNYEAQ (reference sequence). This CDR3 reads CASILERGAYNEQFF. The CDR3 DNA follows: TGTGCTAGCATCTTAGAGCGGGGGGCATACAATGAGCAGTTCTTC.

This clonotype has just a few counts. The chain links TRBV12-3 or TRBV12-4 to TRBJ2-7, with no clear D. V was pared by 6 bases and J by 6 bases, with 12 bases between. The CDR3 covers 12 residues. DNA of the CDR3: TGTGCCAGCAGCTCCAGCGCCGGCGAGCAGTACTTC. Translation: CASSSSAGEQYF.

At least ten counts were recorded for this clonotype. The chain uses TRBV10-3 and TRBJ2-1, with D perhaps matching TRBD2 (5 bases). V was cut by 0 bases and J by 6 bases, with 12 bases left in between. Germline-derived CDR1 and CDR2 are ENHRY and SYGVKD. The CDR3 loop spans 15 amino acids. This chain's CDR3 is CAISESGGSSNEQFF. In DNA, the CDR3 is TGTGCCATCAGTGAGTCCGGAGGTTCCAGCAATGAGCAGTTCTTC.

In its sample, this clonotype was seen a few times. This chain joins TRBV28 and TRBJ1-1; 11 bases line up with TRBD1. Germline V CDR1 and CDR2: MDHEN, SYDVKM. The CDR3 has 15 amino acids. After removal of 7 bases from V and 3 bases from J, the junction contained 7 bases not matched to a gene. The CDR3 coding sequence is TGTGCCAGCACCCTGACGGACAGGGGGCACACTGAAGCTTTCTTT. This codes for CASTLTDRGHTEAFF.

This clonotype appeared many times. The chain employs TRBV6-2 or TRBV6-3 and TRBJ2-7, with 12 bases fitting TRBD1. Germline trimming cut 2 bases from V and 4 bases from J; bases unmatched to any gene: 6. The CDR3 covers 16 residues. Germline assignment: CDR1 MNHEY and CDR2 SVGEGT. The CDR3 loop is CASSYPRDRGLYEQYF. The CDR3 DNA sequence: TGTGCCAGCAGTTACCCGAGGGACAGGGGGCTATACGAGCAGTACTTC.

This clonotype was seen a few times. The chain's CDR3 is CASSPAPGEQYF. The CDR3 nucleotides are TGTGCCAGCAGCCCAGCCCCTGGCGAGCAGTACTTC. The rearrangement links TRBV3-1 to TRBJ2-7; D is uncertain. The germline gives CDR1 LGHDT, CDR2 YNNKEL (reference sequence). The CDR3 sequence is 12 residues long. V lost 4 bases to trimming and J lost 6 bases, with 10 bases between them.